The clone carrying this TCR beta chain was seen a handful of times. Its antigen remains unknown. The junction and the germline gene differ at one end; a read error may be behind it. There were no patients who had received any treatment before thyroid surgery. Germline assignment: CDR1 GTSNPN and CDR2 SVGIG (reference sequence). This CDR3 spans 12 amino acids. The source of the sample is a study of metastatic and nonmetastatic thyroid tumors. On the study more broadly: The study looked at repertoires side by side in blood and in tumor or nodule tissue from malignant and benign thyroid patients. The study, taken as a whole, reports: The reported finding was significantly higher TCR beta diversity in malignant thyroid tumors relative to benign nodules, in blood and tumor.

Authors' processing steps: Differences in CDR3 between clinicopathological groups were drawn on to build a classifier intended to discriminate distant-metastatic papillary thyroid cancer patients. TCRdb reanalyzed the PCR reads with MiXCR. TCRdb, rather than the study authors, made the V and J calls. The table records about 24,000 clones, 23% of them present only once. J is TRBJ2-1 and V is TRBV30, with a weak D call TRBD1 (6 bases). The clonotype was recovered from a male donor with papillary thyroid cancer or a benign thyroid nodule (not recorded which). Some clones in this sample may be carry-over from other donors' samples. Specimen: blood. CDR3 protein: CAGRDNANVQFF. The CDR3 region has the DNA TGTGCCGGAAGGGACAACGCCAATGTGCAGTTCTTC.